Shown below are 5 T cell receptor beta chains from a single sample sequenced in a study of blood T cell repertoires in COVID-19. Data came from immunoSEQ multiplex PCR; TCRdb stores just in-frame clones and leaves some out. The sample contains about 210,000 clones, 75% to 85% of which appear only once. The material sequenced was peripheral blood. These TCRs come from a woman aged 65 to 85 with COVID-19, enrolled during active disease.

The V and J genes are TRBV19 and TRBJ2-2, with 7 bases identical to TRBD1. Germline V gene lookup returns CDR1 LNHDA and CDR2 SQIVND (reference sequence). This CDR3 comprises 16 residues. V lost 7 bases, J lost 4 bases, and 12 bases stayed unmatched. CDR3 region: CASTTTGIRGTGELFF. In nucleotides, the CDR3 is TGTGCCAGTACCACGACAGGGATTCGGGGCACCGGGGAGCTGTTTTTT.

The V and J genes are TRBV7-2 and TRBJ1-6; D gene uncertain. V was pared by 7 bases and J by 6 bases, with 13 bases between. Germline V gene lookup returns CDR1 SGHTA and CDR2 FQGNSA. The CDR3 sequence is 14 residues long. Here the CDR3 DNA reads TGTGCCAGCACCTTTTCGCCGGGTAATTCACCCCTCCACTTT. Residues: CASTFSPGNSPLHF.

This clone was seen only a few times. V and J are TRBV30 and TRBJ2-6; the D is unclear. This CDR3 is built from 13 residues. Germline V gene sequence: CDR1 GTSNPN, CDR2 SVGIG (reference sequence). V dropped 5 bases and J dropped 0 bases, with 5 bases sitting between them. The DNA for the CDR3 is TGTGCCTGGGGCCGCTCTGGGGCCAACGTCCTGACTTTC. Residues: CAWGRSGANVLTF.

This clone was seen a handful of times. This chain links TRBV11-3 with TRBJ2-2, with D perhaps matching TRBD1 (6 bases). The CDR3 is made up of 16 amino acids. Germline V gives CDR1 SGHNT, CDR2 YENEEA. Trimming shortened V by 2 bases and J by 1 base, and 11 bases separated the two germline ends. CDR3 sequence: CASSLQPTGNTGELFF. CDR3 DNA: TGTGCCAGCAGCTTACAACCGACAGGGAACACCGGGGAGCTGTTTTTT.

The chain recombines TRBV4-3 with TRBJ1-1; TRBD1 aligns across 8 bases. J gave up 8 bases and V 4 bases, and 15 bases lay outside the gene matches. Germline V gene sequence: CDR1 LGHNA, CDR2 YSLEER. The CDR3 loop spans 16 amino acids. As DNA, the CDR3 is TGCGCCAGCAGCCGAGGTCCGGACAGGGCCTCCCACGAAGCTTTCTTT. It is translated as CASSRGPDRASHEAFF.